The source of this TCR beta chain is a study of circulating tumor DNA in untreated peripheral T-cell lymphoma. V trimming: 2 bases; J trimming: 2 bases; junction bases outside the gene matches: 8. CDR1 SEHNR and CDR2 FQNEAQ come from the germline V gene (reference sequence). CDR3 length equals 16 residues. The table came from immunoSEQ multiplex PCR; TCRdb's copy has only in-frame clones and leaves some out. The sample shows some 550 clones, 75% to 90% of them seen only once. The chain links TRBV7-9 to TRBJ1-2; TRBD1 agrees at 7 bases. The source of this sequence is a human donor with peripheral T-cell lymphoma. Specimen: cell-free DNA from blood serum. The CDR3 nucleotides are TGTGCCAGCAGCTTAAGGGGGCAGCGTGAGAACTATGGCTACACCTTC. Translated, it gives CASSLRGQRENYGYTF.